This entry lists 20 T cell receptor beta chains sequenced from one sample in a study of cytomegalovirus exposure and HLA in healthy donors. Primers for the PCR totalled 60 Vbeta and 13 Jbeta. Data came from immunoSEQ multiplex PCR; TCRdb stores just in-frame clones and leaves some out. The data contain roughly 100,000 clones, 60% to 85% of them singletons. Sequenced input: PBMCs. The origin of the receptors is a man between 45 and 60 years old in good health and CMV-seropositive.

V gene TRBV2 combines with J gene TRBJ2-5, with TRBD1 as a possible D gene (5 bases). V lost 6 bases and J 4 bases, leaving 12 bases between the germline ends. Germline values: CDR1 SNHLY, CDR2 FYNNEI. The CDR3 spans 13 residues. CDR3 sequence reads: CASSAGIRETQYF. In DNA form, the CDR3 reads TGTGCCAGCAGCGCAGGGATCCGAGAGACCCAGTACTTC.

This clone was recorded once. The rearrangement links TRBV18 to TRBJ2-5; D perhaps matches TRBD1 (6 bases). Germline V lookup: CDR1 KGHSH, CDR2 LQKENI. The V and J ends lost 2 bases and 2 bases respectively, with 15 bases between them. The length of the CDR3 is 16 residues. This CDR3 is CASSPGFQGRQETQYF. The CDR3 DNA sequence: TGTGCCAGCTCACCAGGGTTCCAGGGGCGACAAGAGACCCAGTACTTC.

The chain links TRBV28 to TRBJ2-6; 7 bases match TRBD1. The CDR3 length is 17 residues. V gave up 6 bases and J gave up 0 bases; unmatched junction bases: 8. Germline lookup yields CDR1 MDHEN and CDR2 SYDVKM. CDR3 protein: CASRNPGQSSGANVLTF. The CDR3 nucleotides are TGTGCCAGCAGGAACCCGGGACAGAGCTCTGGGGCCAACGTCCTGACTTTC.

This chain connects TRBV9 to TRBJ2-7; TRBD2 matches 9 bases. This CDR3 has 16 amino acids. Looked up from germline, CDR1 is SGDLS and CDR2 is YYNGEE. With V trimmed by 3 bases and J by 2 bases, 9 bases remained unmatched. CDR3 DNA sequence: TGTGCCAGCAGCGCAGCGACTAGCGGCGGACCCTACGAGCAGTACTTC. Translated, it gives CASSAATSGGPYEQYF.

This rearrangement joins TRBV28 to TRBJ2-4; 10 bases align to TRBD1. Trimming cost V 5 bases and J 2 bases; bases outside gene matches: 9. The CDR3 loop spans 17 amino acids. CDR1 is MDHEN, CDR2 SYDVKM, per germline. In DNA, the CDR3 is TGTGCCAGCAGTCCAAGGACAGGGGGAGGACCCAAAAACATTCAGTACTTC. It translates to CASSPRTGGGPKNIQYF. Looking up the rest from reference TRBV28 and TRBJ2-4 gives the full variable domain: DVKVTQSSRYLVKRTGEKVFLECVQDMDHENMFWYRQDPGLGLRLIYFSYDVKMKEKGDIPEGYSVSREKKERFSLILESASTNQTSMYLCASSPRTGGGPKNIQYFGAGTRLSVL.

The genes are TRBV27 and TRBJ1-5; D is ambiguous. Trimming pared 0 bases from V and 3 bases from J, leaving 9 bases between. Germline assignment: CDR1 MNHEY and CDR2 SMNVEV (reference sequence). The CDR3 is made up of 15 amino acids. The CDR3 DNA reads as TGTGCCAGCAGTTTATCTCCAGTAACCAATCAGCCCCAGCATTTT. The encoded protein is CASSLSPVTNQPQHF.

V is TRBV27 and J is TRBJ1-1; the D gene is possibly TRBD1 (6 bases). V lost 2 bases and J lost 5, with 18 bases in between. CDR3 size: 16 residues. Germline V gives CDR1 MNHEY, CDR2 SMNVEV (reference sequence). The CDR3, as DNA: TGTGCCAGCAGTTTAGTACCGGGGGGGCTAGGGACTGAAGCTTTCTTT. Translation gives CASSLVPGGLGTEAFF.

The chain joins TRBV4-1 to TRBJ2-7, with 7 bases fitting TRBD1. The CDR3 extends over 15 amino acids. The V and J ends lost 1 base and 2 bases, in that order; junction bases with no gene match: 5. Germline V gene data show CDR1 as MGHRA and CDR2 as YSYEKL. The DNA of the CDR3 is TGCGCCAGCAGCCAAGCTTGGGACAGCACCTACGAGCAGTACTTC. This gives the protein CASSQAWDSTYEQYF.

The rearrangement joins TRBV7-2 to TRBJ2-7; 11 nucleotides match TRBD2. The trim removed 5 bases at V and 4 bases at J, leaving 10 bases unmatched. This CDR3 is 16 amino acids long. Germline assignment: CDR1 SGHTA and CDR2 FQGNSA. CDR3 sequence reads: CASSPQTSGSLYEQYF. The CDR3 nucleotides are TGTGCCAGCAGCCCCCAAACTAGCGGGAGTTTATACGAGCAGTACTTC. The complete variable domain, with remaining parts taken from reference TRBV7-2 and TRBJ2-7, reads GAGVSQSPSNKVTEKGKDVELRCDPISGHTALYWYRQSLGQGLEFLIYFQGNSAPDKSGLPSDRFSAERTGGSVSTLTIQRTQQEDSAVYLCASSPQTSGSLYEQYFGPGTRLTVT.

This clone was seen a few times. This rearrangement joins TRBV5-4 to TRBJ2-7; 11 bases agree with TRBD1. The CDR3 loop spans 16 amino acids. V gave up 0 bases and J gave up 2 bases; unmatched junction bases: 4. Germline V gene data show CDR1 as SGHNT and CDR2 as YYREEE (reference sequence). The CDR3 sequence: CASSLGPGQGAYEQYF. Written as DNA, the CDR3 is TGTGCCAGCAGCTTGGGACCGGGACAGGGGGCCTACGAGCAGTACTTC.

The chain joins TRBV6-6 to TRBJ2-7, with 7 bases fitting TRBD2. Trimming at V came to 2 bases and at J to 5 bases, leaving 9 bases not matched to a gene. Germline loops: CDR1 MNHNY, CDR2 SVGAGI (reference sequence). The CDR3 consists of 15 residues. CDR3 protein: CASSYPGTMFHEQYF. Here the CDR3 DNA reads TGTGCCAGCAGTTACCCCGGGACTATGTTCCACGAGCAGTACTTC.

The chain joins TRBV10-3 to TRBJ2-1, with D possibly TRBD1 on 5 matching bases. Germline V gene sequence: CDR1 ENHRY, CDR2 SYGVKD. V shed 6 bases and J shed 4 bases, with 10 bases lying between them. The CDR3 contains 13 residues. The CDR3 coding sequence is TGTGCCATCAGGCCCCCAGGGTACAATGAGCAGTTCTTC. Translated, it gives CAIRPPGYNEQFF.

V gene TRBV7-2 combines with J gene TRBJ2-7; unclear D gene. The CDR3 runs 14 residues. V lost 1 base, J lost 1 base, and 8 bases lay in between. Germline CDR1 is SGHTA and CDR2 is FQGNSA. Written as DNA, the CDR3 is TGTGCCAGCAGCTTAGGTCCCAGATCCTACGAGCAGTACTTC. Translated: CASSLGPRSYEQYF.

This clone was counted once. This rearrangement joins TRBV28 to TRBJ2-1; no definite D call. This CDR3 has 17 amino acids. The V gene's germline CDR1 is MDHEN and CDR2 SYDVKM. Trimming removed 4 bases from V and 6 bases from J, with 22 bases in between. The DNA for the CDR3 is TGTGCCAGCAGTTCCCCCCGACCCGTACTGGGCTCCAATGAGCAGTTCTTC. Translated, it gives CASSSPRPVLGSNEQFF.

This clone was recorded once. The CDR3 is CASSLGGRGVTYEQYF. CDR3 DNA: TGTGCCAGCAGCTTAGGGGGGAGAGGGGTTACCTACGAGCAGTACTTC. V gene TRBV7-3 combines with J gene TRBJ2-7; weak D call: TRBD2 (6 bases). Germline CDR1 and CDR2: SGHTA and FQGTGA. V dropped 2 bases and J dropped 2 bases, with 16 bases sitting between them. CDR3 length: 16 amino acids.

The chain couples TRBV6-6 to TRBJ2-2; the D gene is possibly TRBD1 (6 bases). CDR1 is MNHNY, CDR2 SVGAGI, per germline (reference sequence). The CDR3 contains 13 residues. V was pared by 5 bases and J by 8 bases, with 12 bases between. CDR3 amino acids: CASSNPGTGELFF. The CDR3 DNA is TGTGCCAGCAGTAATCCCGGGACAGGGGAGCTGTTTTTT.

The V call is TRBV6-4, the J call TRBJ2-1; no clear D gene. V lost 0 bases to trimming and J lost 0 bases, with 6 bases between them. CDR3 size: 15 residues. Per the germline V gene, CDR1 is MRHNA and CDR2 is SNTAGT. The CDR3 sequence: CASSDSLGSYNEQFF. For the CDR3, the DNA is TGTGCCAGCAGTGACTCACTCGGCTCCTACAATGAGCAGTTCTTC.

The chain couples TRBV10-3 to TRBJ2-7; 7 positions agree with TRBD2. The CDR3 is made up of 17 amino acids. Germline V gene lookup returns CDR1 ENHRY and CDR2 SYGVKD. V was clipped by 2 bases and J by 4 bases; unmatched bases: 14. The CDR3 spells CAISERRGGTATYEQYF. CDR3 nucleotide sequence: TGTGCCATCAGTGAGAGAAGGGGAGGGACGGCGACATACGAGCAGTACTTC.

This sequence joins TRBV6-5 and TRBJ2-5; 7 nucleotides align to TRBD2. Germline trimming cut 5 bases from V and 4 bases from J; bases unmatched to any gene: 10. CDR1 and CDR2 (germline): MNHEY, SVGAGI. CDR3 length: 15 amino acids. CDR3 nucleotide sequence: TGTGCCAGCAGTGGAACCAGCGGGGTGGGAGAGACCCAGTACTTC. It specifies CASSGTSGVGETQYF.

Notes on this clone: The sample contains more than one DNA sequence encoding this CDR3. This chain connects TRBV7-8 to TRBJ2-7; D might be TRBD2 (6 bases). The germline CDR1 and CDR2 sequences are SGHVS and FQNEAQ. V lost 5 bases and J 0 bases, leaving 17 bases between the germline ends. The CDR3 totals 16 residues. The CDR3 nucleotides read TGTGCCAGCAGCCCCATAGACCCCGGGAGCTCCTACGAGCAGTACTTC. Its protein product is CASSPIDPGSSYEQYF. The variable domain in full, with the rest retrieved from reference TRBV7-8 and TRBJ2-7, is GAGVSQSPRYKVAKRGQDVALRCDPISGHVSLFWYQQALGQGPEFLTYFQNEAQLDKSGLPSDRFFAERPEGSVSTLKIQRTQQEDSAVYLCASSPIDPGSSYEQYFGPGTRLTVT.